Listed here is a single TCR beta chain. Original methodology: It was from reference gene primer amplification that nucleated cell counts were estimated. Assay used: immunoSEQ multiplex PCR; TCRdb lists only in-frame clones, some missing. V and J calls and clone size follow that table, whereas D and trimming were derived from the DNA. The sample lists 200,000 to 300,000 clones, roughly 82% occurring once. The data were taken from a study of blood T cell repertoires in COVID-19. At the level of the study: Spain, Italy and the United States supplied samples that represented acute and convalescent COVID-19.

From germline, CDR1 is SEHNR and CDR2 FQNEAQ (reference sequence). V lost 11 bases and J lost 7; bases outside the gene matches: 8. This CDR3 spans 13 amino acids. Input material: peripheral blood. This TCR derives from a woman in her 70s with acute or convalescent COVID-19. The chain carries TRBV7-9 and TRBJ1-6, with 7 bases that match TRBD1. CDR3 region: CAVLGTVNSPLHF. The CDR3 bases are TGTGCCGTACTGGGGACAGTAAATTCACCCCTCCACTTT.